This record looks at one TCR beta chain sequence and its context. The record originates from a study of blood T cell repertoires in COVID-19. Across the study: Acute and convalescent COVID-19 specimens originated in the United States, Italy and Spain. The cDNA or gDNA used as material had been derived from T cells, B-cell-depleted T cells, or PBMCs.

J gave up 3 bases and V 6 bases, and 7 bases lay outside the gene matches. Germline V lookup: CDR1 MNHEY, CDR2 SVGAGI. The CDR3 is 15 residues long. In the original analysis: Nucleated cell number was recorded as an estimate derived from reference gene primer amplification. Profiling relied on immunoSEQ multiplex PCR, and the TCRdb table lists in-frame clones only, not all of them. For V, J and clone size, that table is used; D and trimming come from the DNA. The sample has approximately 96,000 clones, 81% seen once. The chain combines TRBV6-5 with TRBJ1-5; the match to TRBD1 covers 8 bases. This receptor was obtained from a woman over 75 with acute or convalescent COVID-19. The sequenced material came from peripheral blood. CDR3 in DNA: TGTGCCAGCAGCCCCTCGGACAGGGACAATCAGCCCCAGCATTTT. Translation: CASSPSDRDNQPQHF.